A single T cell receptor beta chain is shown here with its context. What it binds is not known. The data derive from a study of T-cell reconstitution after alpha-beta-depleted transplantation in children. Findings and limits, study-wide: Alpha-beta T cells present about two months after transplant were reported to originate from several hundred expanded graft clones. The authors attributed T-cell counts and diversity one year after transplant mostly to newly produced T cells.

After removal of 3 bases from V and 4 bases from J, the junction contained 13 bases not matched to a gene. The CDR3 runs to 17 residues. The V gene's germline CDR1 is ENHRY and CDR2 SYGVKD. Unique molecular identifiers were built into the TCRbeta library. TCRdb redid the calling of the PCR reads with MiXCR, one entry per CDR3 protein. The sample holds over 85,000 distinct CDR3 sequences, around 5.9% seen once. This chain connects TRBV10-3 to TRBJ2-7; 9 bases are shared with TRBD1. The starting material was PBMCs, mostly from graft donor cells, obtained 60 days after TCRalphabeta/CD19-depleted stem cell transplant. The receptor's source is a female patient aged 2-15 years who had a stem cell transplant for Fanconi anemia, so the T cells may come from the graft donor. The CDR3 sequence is CAISDSLAGQGWYEQYF. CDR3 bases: TGTGCCATCAGTGATTCTCTGGCCGGACAGGGGTGGTACGAGCAGTACTTC.